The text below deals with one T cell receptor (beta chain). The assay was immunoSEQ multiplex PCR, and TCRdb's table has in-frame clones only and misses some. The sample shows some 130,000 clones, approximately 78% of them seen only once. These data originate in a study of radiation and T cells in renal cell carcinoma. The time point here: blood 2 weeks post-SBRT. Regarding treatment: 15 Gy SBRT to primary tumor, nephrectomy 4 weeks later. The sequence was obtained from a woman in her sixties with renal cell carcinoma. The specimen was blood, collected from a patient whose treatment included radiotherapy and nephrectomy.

The CDR3 loop reads CASSVATGVGDEQYF. Written as DNA, the CDR3 is TGTGCCAGCAGCGTAGCTACCGGTGTGGGGGACGAGCAGTACTTC. V gene TRBV9 combines with J gene TRBJ2-7, with D perhaps TRBD1 or TRBD2 (5 bases each). Germline V gene lookup returns CDR1 SGDLS and CDR2 YYNGEE. The CDR3 is 15 amino acids. V gave up 0 bases and J gave up 5 bases, with 15 bases separating them.